This T cell receptor beta chain originates from a study of blood T cell repertoires in COVID-19. Produced via immunoSEQ multiplex PCR; TCRdb's table is partial and in-frame only. The sample has about 360,000 clones, approximately 86% seen once. Germline V gene lookup returns CDR1 SGDLS and CDR2 YYNGEE. The CDR3 is 15 amino acids. The J segment lost 3 bases and the V segment lost 4 bases, leaving 9 bases of the junction unmatched. The sample was peripheral blood. The rearrangement uses TRBV9 and TRBJ2-7, with 8 positions matching TRBD1. The origin of this receptor is a woman aged 55-69 years with COVID-19, enrolled during active disease. The DNA for the CDR3 is TGTGCCAGCAGCTACTCCGGGACAGGCCTCTACGAGCAGTACTTC. Translated: CASSYSGTGLYEQYF.